A single sample gave rise to the 6 T cell receptor beta chains below, sequenced in a study of blood T cell repertoires in COVID-19. Sequencing used immunoSEQ multiplex PCR; TCRdb keeps in-frame clones, though not all of them. This repertoire shows about 380,000 clones, 70% to 90% found once; its top ten account for approximately 1.3%. Sequencing input: PBMCs or T cells enriched from blood (not recorded which). Receptor source: a man younger than 45 who had recovered from COVID-19.

The genes are TRBV11-3 and TRBJ2-3; TRBD2 matches at 8 bases. Trimming took 1 base from V and 3 from J; bases not matched to a gene: 6. This CDR3 has 16 residues. Germline V lookup: CDR1 SGHNT, CDR2 YENEEA. CDR3 residues: CASSLVGGGSTDTQYF. The CDR3 DNA sequence: TGTGCCAGCAGCTTAGTTGGCGGGGGGTCGACAGATACGCAGTATTTT. Full variable domain (remainder filled in from reference TRBV11-3 and TRBJ2-3): EAGVVQSPRYKIIEKKQPVAFWCNPISGHNTLYWYLQNLGQGPELLIRYENEEAVDDSQLPKDRFSAERLKGVDSTLKIQPAELGDSAVYLCASSLVGGGSTDTQYFGPGTRLTVL.

This chain links TRBV5-4 with TRBJ2-7; the match to TRBD1 covers 7 bases. The CDR3 sequence is 16 residues long. The V segment lost 0 bases and the J segment 0 bases; nucleotides outside the gene matches: 6. Germline-derived CDR1 and CDR2 are SGHNT and YYREEE (reference sequence). CDR3 sequence reads: CASSLAASGGSYEQYF. CDR3 nucleotide sequence: TGTGCCAGCAGCTTGGCAGCGTCAGGGGGCTCCTACGAGCAGTACTTC.

This chain connects TRBV7-2 to TRBJ1-4; the D gene is possibly TRBD1 (6 bases). In germline, CDR1 is SGHTA, CDR2 FQGNSA. Trimming took off 5 bases at V and 7 bases at J, with 17 bases between the two ends. The CDR3 length is 15 residues. As DNA, the CDR3 is TGTGCCAGCAGCGGGGACACCAGCAGGACTGAAAAACTGTTTTTT. Its translation is CASSGDTSRTEKLFF.

The chain links TRBV2 to TRBJ1-6, with D possibly matching TRBD1 (5 bases). Germline V gives CDR1 SNHLY, CDR2 FYNNEI. V lost 6 bases to trimming and J lost 10 bases, with 16 bases between them. The CDR3 has 14 amino acids. The CDR3 loop is CASRVQGVESPLHF. The CDR3 bases are TGTGCCAGCAGGGTCCAGGGTGTAGAATCACCCCTCCACTTT.

The genes are TRBV4-1 and TRBJ2-5; tentative D call: TRBD2 (5 bases). The CDR3 is 14 residues long. Germline CDR1 MGHRA, CDR2 YSYEKL. V lost 1 base to trimming and J lost 5 bases, with 11 bases between them. The CDR3 region is CASSQGGGGETQYF. The CDR3, as DNA: TGCGCCAGCAGCCAAGGTGGAGGTGGGGAGACCCAGTACTTC.

V gene TRBV4-1 combines with J gene TRBJ1-1, with D tentatively TRBD1 (6 bases). In germline, CDR1 is MGHRA, CDR2 YSYEKL. The CDR3 contains 15 residues. Trimming shortened V by 4 bases and J by 1 base, and 13 bases separated the two germline ends. The CDR3 coding sequence is TGCGCCAGCAGCCCGCCTGAAGGGGGGAACACTGAAGCTTTCTTT. It specifies CASSPPEGGNTEAFF.